The entry below describes one T cell receptor (beta chain). The antigen remains unidentified. Produced via immunoSEQ multiplex PCR; TCRdb's table is partial and in-frame only. The repertoire holds approximately 51,000 clones, with 70% to 90% as singletons. These data belong to a study of PD-L1 blockade in urothelial cancer. Study-wide context: Peripheral blood specimens exhibited a median yield of 141,255 T cells. Overall study results and limits: Enhanced expansion of tumor-associated blood clones at 3 weeks characterized durable-benefit patients.

The CDR3 extends over 14 amino acids. The junction had 6 bases not matched to a gene; V was cut back by 5 bases and J by 5 bases. CDR1 is SGHTA and CDR2 is FQGNSA in the germline V gene. As to time point: pretreatment peripheral blood. Sampling of each patient yielded between 1 and 8 specimens, collected pretreatment and on-treatment. The chain combines TRBV7-2 with TRBJ1-5; 7 nucleotides align to TRBD1. This clonotype originated in a man in his sixties with urothelial cancer. The material sequenced was PBMCs, taken around atezolizumab (anti-PD-L1) treatment. The CDR3 reads CASSVRDSYQPQHF. The CDR3 bases are TGTGCCAGCAGCGTCCGGGACAGTTATCAGCCCCAGCATTTT.